The source of this T cell receptor beta chain is a study of beta chain features in type 1 diabetes. About the research overall: Examination covered around 110 million sorted cells spanning all samples.

V lost 4 bases to trimming and J lost 0 bases; unmatched junction nucleotides: 9. The CDR3 is 17 amino acids. CDR1 SGHNT and CDR2 YYREEE come from the germline V gene (reference sequence). Expressed TCRB transcripts were sequenced after all isolated RNA was converted to cDNA. Average read counts of stem cell-like memory T cell samples were about 1.01 million. Generated by immunoSEQ multiplex PCR, the TCRdb table keeps only in-frame clones and is missing some. The data hold around 12,000 clones, with under 50% observed a single time. Each donor gave one heparinised blood draw averaging around 120 mL. The chain couples TRBV5-4 to TRBJ1-4, with 7 bases that match TRBD1. This sequence was found in a man between 18 and 35 years old in good health. Sequenced: stem cell memory CD4+ T cells from blood. The CDR3: CASSPGQRFATNEKLFF. For the CDR3, the DNA is TGTGCCAGCAGCCCGGGACAGCGATTTGCAACTAATGAAAAACTGTTTTTT.